The clone carrying this T cell receptor beta chain was observed a few times. Authors' processing steps: Amplifying reference gene primers gave estimates of nucleated cell counts. Assay: immunoSEQ multiplex PCR; the TCRdb copy retains only in-frame clones and omits some. The V and J calls and clone size are taken from that table; D and trimming were inferred from the DNA. The sample yields about 140,000 clones, around 81% seen once. This specimen belongs to a study of blood T cell repertoires in COVID-19. Background on the study: The cDNA or gDNA used as material had been derived from T cells, B-cell-depleted T cells, or PBMCs.

Sequencing input: peripheral blood. The receptor comes from a human donor in a cohort sampled during active COVID-19.

CDR3 loop: CASETGRTDTQYF. As DNA, the CDR3 is TGTGCTTCAGAGACAGGGAGGACGGATACGCAGTATTTT. This sequence joins TRBV30 and TRBJ2-3; maybe TRBD1 (7 bases). CDR1 is GTSNPN, CDR2 SVGIG, per germline (reference sequence). The CDR3 loop spans 13 amino acids.